This TCR beta chain derives from a study of technical replicates of blood from several donors. The assay was immunoSEQ multiplex PCR, and TCRdb's table has in-frame clones only and misses some. The sample includes 74,000 or so clones, 80% to 95% of them seen just once. The sample was T cells isolated from PBMCs. The clonotype originates from a human donor in good health.

The CDR3 sequence: CSARQGAHSEAFF. For the CDR3, the DNA is TGCAGCGCCAGACAGGGGGCGCATTCTGAAGCTTTCTTT. The chain uses TRBV29-1 and TRBJ1-1, with 10 positions matching TRBD1. Germline V CDR1 and CDR2: SQVTM, ANQGSEA. The CDR3 has 13 amino acids. V gave up 7 bases and J gave up 6 bases; unmatched junction bases: 8.